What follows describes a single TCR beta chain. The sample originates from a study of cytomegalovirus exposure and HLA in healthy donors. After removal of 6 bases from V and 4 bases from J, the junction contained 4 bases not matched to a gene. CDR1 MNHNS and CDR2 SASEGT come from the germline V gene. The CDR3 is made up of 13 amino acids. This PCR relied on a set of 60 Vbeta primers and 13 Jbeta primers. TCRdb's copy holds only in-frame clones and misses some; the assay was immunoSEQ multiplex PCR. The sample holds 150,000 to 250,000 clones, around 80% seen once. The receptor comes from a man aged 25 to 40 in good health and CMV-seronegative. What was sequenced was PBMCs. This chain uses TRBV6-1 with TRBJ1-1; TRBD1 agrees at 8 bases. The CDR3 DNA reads TGTGCCAGCAGGGACAGGGTGCGCACTGAAGCTTTCTTT. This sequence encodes CASRDRVRTEAFF.